The rows below give T cell receptor beta chains drawn from one sample of a study of cytomegalovirus exposure and HLA in healthy donors. The table came from immunoSEQ multiplex PCR; TCRdb's copy has only in-frame clones and leaves some out. Of roughly 80,000 clones listed, 55% to 75% were seen once; the top ten hold about 5.7%. Sample: PBMCs. The receptors here all came from a man between 25 and 39 years old in good health and CMV-seropositive. Both conserved end residues are part of each CDR3. The D gene is left open where the match is weak. Rows give clone size only sometimes, using once, few, many, or a class for an expanded clone.

clone_size j_call v_call d_call cdr3_nt cdr3_aa
few TRBJ1-1 TRBV10-1 . TGCGCCAGCAGTGAGTCCGGCGGCTTGATAGCTTTCTTT CASSESGGLIAFF
. TRBJ1-1 TRBV6-5 . TGTGCCAGCAGTCTCGGACAGCTCACTGAAGCTTTCTTC CASSLGQLTEAFF
. TRBJ2-2 TRBV6-4 TRBD2 TGTGCCAGCAGTGAGACTAGCGGGGGGTTTCGGGAGCTGTTTTTT CASSETSGGFRELFF
. TRBJ2-7 TRBV27 . TGTGCCTGCAGGGGGGGGTCCTACGAGCAGTACTTC CACRGGSYEQYF
few TRBJ2-7 TRBV10-3 TRBD2 TGTGCCATCAGTGGGGCTGCTAGCGGGGGAGTTCACTACGAGCAGCACTTC CAISGAASGGVHYEQHF
. TRBJ1-2 TRBV19 TRBD1 TGTGCCAGTAGCACTGACAGGGCTAGGGGCTACACCTTC CASSTDRARGYTF
once TRBJ2-7 TRBV14 TRBD1 TGTGCCAGCAGCCAAGTGGGGACAGGGTCCGAGCAGTACTTC CASSQVGTGSEQYF
. TRBJ1-2 TRBV28 . TGTGCCAGCAGTTTAGGTGACAAGGGGCGTGATGGCTACACCTTC CASSLGDKGRDGYTF
. TRBJ2-3 TRBV19 TRBD2 TGTGCCAGTAGTCAAGGACTAGCGGGAATTGGTACGCAGTATTTT CASSQGLAGIGTQYF
. TRBJ2-7 TRBV28 TRBD1 TGTGCCAGCAGAAAGGACAGGGAAGCCGAGTACGAGCAGTACTTC CASRKDREAEYEQYF
. TRBJ2-1 TRBV6-1 TRBD2 TGTGCCAGCAGTGATTGGCGGGAGGGAAACAATGAGCAGTTCTTC CASSDWREGNNEQFF
. TRBJ2-7 TRBV25-1 TRBD1 TGTGCCAGCAGTGCCATCGGGACAGGGCTCGAGCAGTACTTC CASSAIGTGLEQYF
. TRBJ1-1 TRBV19 TRBD1 TGTGCCAGTAGATGGGGACAGGGTAACACTGAAGCTTTCTTT CASRWGQGNTEAFF
medium-sized TRBJ2-2 TRBV6-1 TRBD2 TGTGCCAGCAGTGAAGGACTAGCGGGGGGCCACACCGGGGAGCTGTTTTTT CASSEGLAGGHTGELFF
few TRBJ2-3 TRBV6-5 . TGTGCCAGCAGTTATGGTCAGGGAAACACAGATACGCAGTATTTT CASSYGQGNTDTQYF
few TRBJ2-1 TRBV6-6 TRBD2 TGTGCCAGCACGAGGACTAGCGGTTACAATGAGCAGTTCTTC CASTRTSGYNEQFF
. TRBJ2-2 TRBV5-1 . TGCGCCAGCACCGGCGGGGGCAGCGGAGCTTCCACCGGGGAGCTGTTTTTT CASTGGGSGASTGELFF